Listed below are T cell receptor beta chains from one sample, sequenced in a study of T cells in narcolepsy. Assay: immunoSEQ multiplex PCR; the TCRdb copy retains only in-frame clones and omits some. The sample includes 15,000 to 16,000 clones, over 75% of them seen just once. Sequencing was performed on memory (CD45RA-) CD4+ T cells from blood. These receptors came from a human donor in good health. Each CDR3 is given with its conserved first and last residue. D genes are given only for firm matches. Not every row has a clone size; where given, it reads once, few, many or a size class.

J gene: TRBJ1-5; clone size: NA; V gene: TRBV18; D gene: NA; CDR3 length: 16; CDR3 DNA: TGTGCCAGCTCACTTAAAGGGGGAGGCGCGGTTCAGCCCCAGCATTTT; CDR3 protein: CASSLKGGGAVQPQHF
J gene: TRBJ1-6; clone size: NA; V gene: TRBV5-6; D gene: TRBD1; CDR3 length: 14; CDR3 DNA: TGTGCCAGCAGCGAGGACAGGGGTGATTCACCCCTCCACTTT; CDR3 protein: CASSEDRGDSPLHF
J gene: TRBJ2-3; clone size: NA; V gene: TRBV7-2; D gene: NA; CDR3 length: 17; CDR3 DNA: TGTGCCAGCACCCCGACCGGGAGAAGGAATGGGGCAGATACGCAGTATTTT; CDR3 protein: CASTPTGRRNGADTQYF
J gene: TRBJ2-3; clone size: NA; V gene: TRBV7-9; D gene: NA; CDR3 length: 16; CDR3 DNA: TGTGCCAGCAGCCCCCCCTTCCGGGACGGCACAGATACGCAGTATTTT; CDR3 protein: CASSPPFRDGTDTQYF
J gene: TRBJ1-1; clone size: NA; V gene: TRBV6-5; D gene: TRBD1; CDR3 length: 15; CDR3 DNA: TGTGCCAGCAGCCGGGACAGCTCTATGAACACTGAAGCTTTCTTT; CDR3 protein: CASSRDSSMNTEAFF
J gene: TRBJ2-1; clone size: NA; V gene: TRBV6-1; D gene: TRBD2; CDR3 length: 15; CDR3 DNA: TGTGCCAGCAGTGAACGGGCGGGGGGGCCGTATGAGCAGTTCTTC; CDR3 protein: CASSERAGGPYEQFF
J gene: TRBJ1-1; clone size: NA; V gene: TRBV6-5; D gene: NA; CDR3 length: 12; CDR3 DNA: TGTGCCAGCCGGGGTGGGCGTACTGAAGCTTTCTTT; CDR3 protein: CASRGGRTEAFF
J gene: TRBJ2-1; clone size: NA; V gene: TRBV5-1; D gene: NA; CDR3 length: 15; CDR3 DNA: TGCGCCAGTAACTGGGGAGCTATAGGGTACAATGAGCAGTTCTTC; CDR3 protein: CASNWGAIGYNEQFF
J gene: TRBJ2-5; clone size: NA; V gene: TRBV5-1; D gene: TRBD2; CDR3 length: 19; CDR3 DNA: TGCGCCAGCAGCCTCACCTGGACTAGCGGGAGGGGGCGCGGTGAGACCCAGTACTTC; CDR3 protein: CASSLTWTSGRGRGETQYF
J gene: TRBJ1-6; clone size: NA; V gene: TRBV30; D gene: NA; CDR3 length: 13; CDR3 DNA: TGTGCCTTTTTGGCCCAATTTAATTCACCCCTCCACTTT; CDR3 protein: CAFLAQFNSPLHF
J gene: TRBJ1-5; clone size: NA; V gene: TRBV6-5; D gene: TRBD1; CDR3 length: 13; CDR3 DNA: TGTGCCAGCAGCCGGACAGGGTCAGGGCCCCAGCATTTT; CDR3 protein: CASSRTGSGPQHF
J gene: TRBJ2-5; clone size: once; V gene: TRBV7-2; D gene: TRBD2; CDR3 length: 15; CDR3 DNA: TGTGCCAGCAGCTTCGGCGGGGGGGGCGGAGAGACCCAGTACTTC; CDR3 protein: CASSFGGGGGETQYF
J gene: TRBJ2-5; clone size: NA; V gene: TRBV5-4; D gene: TRBD1; CDR3 length: 15; CDR3 DNA: TGTGCCAGCAGCATGGGGGACAGGGCAAGGGAGACCCAGTACTTC; CDR3 protein: CASSMGDRARETQYF
J gene: TRBJ1-1; clone size: NA; V gene: TRBV19; D gene: NA; CDR3 length: 13; CDR3 DNA: TGTGCCAGTAGTACCGGACGGAACACTGAAGCTTTCTTT; CDR3 protein: CASSTGRNTEAFF
J gene: TRBJ1-2; clone size: few; V gene: TRBV5-4; D gene: NA; CDR3 length: 15; CDR3 DNA: TGTGCCAGCAGCTTGGACAGGTTTGGGGACTATGGCTACACCTTC; CDR3 protein: CASSLDRFGDYGYTF
J gene: TRBJ2-7; clone size: NA; V gene: TRBV7-9; D gene: TRBD1; CDR3 length: 16; CDR3 DNA: TGTGCCAGCAGCCTAACCGCCGGACAGGGGACCTACGAGCAGTACTTC; CDR3 protein: CASSLTAGQGTYEQYF
J gene: TRBJ2-3; clone size: once; V gene: TRBV30; D gene: NA; CDR3 length: 17; CDR3 DNA: TGTGCCTGGAGTGTTCGGTCGTTCGGGGGCAACACAGATACGCAGTATTTT; CDR3 protein: CAWSVRSFGGNTDTQYF
J gene: TRBJ2-3; clone size: NA; V gene: TRBV6-1; D gene: NA; CDR3 length: 15; CDR3 DNA: TGTGCCAGCAGTGTGTCGGGCGTCCGCACAGATACGCAGTATTTT; CDR3 protein: CASSVSGVRTDTQYF
J gene: TRBJ1-4; clone size: NA; V gene: TRBV10-3; D gene: NA; CDR3 length: 12; CDR3 DNA: TGTGCCATCAGGGCAACTAATGAAAAACTGTTTTTT; CDR3 protein: CAIRATNEKLFF
J gene: TRBJ2-7; clone size: NA; V gene: TRBV4-1; D gene: NA; CDR3 length: 17; CDR3 DNA: TGCGCCAGCAGCCAAGATGGATCGGCTAGCCGAACCTACGAGCAGTACTTC; CDR3 protein: CASSQDGSASRTYEQYF
J gene: TRBJ2-5; clone size: NA; V gene: TRBV5-5; D gene: NA; CDR3 length: 14; CDR3 DNA: TGTGCCAGCAGCTTGGGTGGGACCCAAGAGACCCAGTACTTC; CDR3 protein: CASSLGGTQETQYF
J gene: TRBJ2-1; clone size: NA; V gene: TRBV2; D gene: NA; CDR3 length: 13; CDR3 DNA: TGTGCCAGCGGAGACGGAGGAGTGGATGAGCAGTTCTTC; CDR3 protein: CASGDGGVDEQFF
J gene: TRBJ1-1; clone size: once; V gene: TRBV11-3; D gene: TRBD1; CDR3 length: 16; CDR3 DNA: TGTGCCAGCAGCCAGGGATCAGGGGGGGGGAACACTGAAGCTTTCTTT; CDR3 protein: CASSQGSGGGNTEAFF
J gene: TRBJ2-2; clone size: NA; V gene: TRBV27; D gene: NA; CDR3 length: 12; CDR3 DNA: TGTGCCAGCAGCCGCCTCACCGGGGAGCTGTTTTTT; CDR3 protein: CASSRLTGELFF
J gene: TRBJ1-3; clone size: NA; V gene: TRBV6-1; D gene: NA; CDR3 length: 14; CDR3 DNA: TGTGCCAGCAGTCCGACCTCCTCTGGAAACACCATATATTTC; CDR3 protein: CASSPTSSGNTIYF
J gene: TRBJ1-6; clone size: NA; V gene: TRBV23-1; D gene: NA; CDR3 length: 13; CDR3 DNA: TGCGCCAGCAGTCGGAGAACTAATTCACCCCTCCACTTT; CDR3 protein: CASSRRTNSPLHF
J gene: TRBJ2-5; clone size: NA; V gene: TRBV5-1; D gene: TRBD2; CDR3 length: 16; CDR3 DNA: TGCGCCAGCAGCTTGGCAGCGGGGGGCCACCAAGAGACCCAGTACTTC; CDR3 protein: CASSLAAGGHQETQYF
J gene: TRBJ1-4; clone size: few; V gene: TRBV27; D gene: NA; CDR3 length: 15; CDR3 DNA: TGTGCCAGCAGTCCATCGGGAGGGTTTATTGAAAAACTGTTTTTT; CDR3 protein: CASSPSGGFIEKLFF
J gene: TRBJ1-1; clone size: once; V gene: TRBV7-2; D gene: TRBD1; CDR3 length: 13; CDR3 DNA: TGTGCCAGCAGCTCTATCGGACAGGGGGCAGCTTTCTTT; CDR3 protein: CASSSIGQGAAFF
J gene: TRBJ2-7; clone size: NA; V gene: TRBV6-1; D gene: TRBD2; CDR3 length: 14; CDR3 DNA: TGTGCCAGCAGGCCAGCGGGGGGCCCCTACGAGCAGTACTTC; CDR3 protein: CASRPAGGPYEQYF
J gene: TRBJ1-1; clone size: NA; V gene: TRBV5-4; D gene: NA; CDR3 length: 17; CDR3 DNA: TGTGCCAGCAGCCGCGAGGTCTTTCCGAGCGGGGGCACTGAAGCTTTCTTT; CDR3 protein: CASSREVFPSGGTEAFF
J gene: TRBJ2-6; clone size: NA; V gene: TRBV5-8; D gene: NA; CDR3 length: 15; CDR3 DNA: TGTGCCAGCAGCTTGGAGGGCTCTGGGGCCAACGTCCTGACTTTC; CDR3 protein: CASSLEGSGANVLTF
J gene: TRBJ2-7; clone size: NA; V gene: TRBV6-8; D gene: NA; CDR3 length: 12; CDR3 DNA: TGTGCCAGCAGCTCAGGGAACTACGAGCAGTACTTC; CDR3 protein: CASSSGNYEQYF
J gene: TRBJ2-5; clone size: NA; V gene: TRBV19; D gene: TRBD2; CDR3 length: 15; CDR3 DNA: TGTGCCAGCTCACTGACTAGCGGGGGGAAAGAGACCCAGTACTTC; CDR3 protein: CASSLTSGGKETQYF
J gene: TRBJ1-5; clone size: NA; V gene: TRBV7-8; D gene: NA; CDR3 length: 16; CDR3 DNA: TGTGCCAGCAGCCCCCGGGCTAGCTCCGGGGATCAGCCCCAGCATTTT; CDR3 protein: CASSPRASSGDQPQHF
J gene: TRBJ2-3; clone size: NA; V gene: TRBV28; D gene: NA; CDR3 length: 14; CDR3 DNA: TGTGCCAGCAGCCGTCACGAGGCCACGGATACGCAGTATTTT; CDR3 protein: CASSRHEATDTQYF
J gene: TRBJ1-2; clone size: NA; V gene: TRBV14; D gene: TRBD1; CDR3 length: 15; CDR3 DNA: TGTGCCAGCAGCCAAGAAGGGACAGGAGACTATGGCTACACCTTC; CDR3 protein: CASSQEGTGDYGYTF
J gene: TRBJ2-7; clone size: NA; V gene: TRBV30; D gene: NA; CDR3 length: 12; CDR3 DNA: TGTGCCTGGAGAAGCATAACCTACGAGCAGTACTTC; CDR3 protein: CAWRSITYEQYF
J gene: TRBJ2-2; clone size: NA; V gene: TRBV19; D gene: NA; CDR3 length: 18; CDR3 DNA: TGTGCCAGTAGTATTAATGTCTGGGACCCCTCGAACACCGGGGAGCTGTTTTTT; CDR3 protein: CASSINVWDPSNTGELFF
J gene: TRBJ2-1; clone size: NA; V gene: TRBV7-2; D gene: NA; CDR3 length: 12; CDR3 DNA: TGTGCCAGCAGCTTAGAGTCCCCCCGTAAGTTCTTC; CDR3 protein: CASSLESPRKFF
J gene: TRBJ2-7; clone size: NA; V gene: TRBV2; D gene: TRBD1; CDR3 length: 14; CDR3 DNA: TGTGCCAGCAGGACACAGGGGACCTCCTACGAGCAGTACTTC; CDR3 protein: CASRTQGTSYEQYF
J gene: TRBJ2-1; clone size: NA; V gene: TRBV11-3; D gene: TRBD2; CDR3 length: 16; CDR3 DNA: TGTGCCAGCAGCTTGGCTAGCGGGGGTGTGGGCAATGAGCAGTTCTTC; CDR3 protein: CASSLASGGVGNEQFF
J gene: TRBJ2-1; clone size: NA; V gene: TRBV10-3; D gene: NA; CDR3 length: 18; CDR3 DNA: TGTGCCCCCCTAGTCCGGGACGGCGTTCCTTCCTGGGGCAATGAGCAGTTCTTC; CDR3 protein: CAPLVRDGVPSWGNEQFF
J gene: TRBJ1-1; clone size: NA; V gene: TRBV19; D gene: NA; CDR3 length: 15; CDR3 DNA: TGTGCCAGTAGTTTAGGGCAGGGAGCTAACACTGAAGCTTTCTTT; CDR3 protein: CASSLGQGANTEAFF
J gene: TRBJ2-3; clone size: NA; V gene: TRBV30; D gene: NA; CDR3 length: 10; CDR3 DNA: TGTGCCTGGGCCACCGATACGCAGTATTTT; CDR3 protein: CAWATDTQYF
J gene: TRBJ2-1; clone size: NA; V gene: TRBV6-1; D gene: NA; CDR3 length: 16; CDR3 DNA: TGTGCCAGCAGTGAATTAATAACTGACGCCTACAATGAGCAGTTCTTC; CDR3 protein: CASSELITDAYNEQFF
J gene: TRBJ1-1; clone size: once; V gene: TRBV18; D gene: TRBD1; CDR3 length: 14; CDR3 DNA: TGTGCCAGCTCACCACCGACAGGGGTCACTGAAGCTTTCTTT; CDR3 protein: CASSPPTGVTEAFF
J gene: TRBJ2-7; clone size: NA; V gene: TRBV2; D gene: NA; CDR3 length: 14; CDR3 DNA: TGTGCCAGCAGTCCACAGGGCCCCTCCTACGAGCAGTACTTC; CDR3 protein: CASSPQGPSYEQYF
J gene: TRBJ2-7; clone size: NA; V gene: TRBV5-4; D gene: TRBD2; CDR3 length: 19; CDR3 DNA: TGTGCCAGCAGCCCCCGGATCGAGGGTAGTCGGGAGGATCGGGTCGAGCAGTACTTC; CDR3 protein: CASSPRIEGSREDRVEQYF
J gene: TRBJ2-1; clone size: once; V gene: TRBV7-6; D gene: NA; CDR3 length: 13; CDR3 DNA: TGTGCCAGCAGCTTTTCTAGTCGGGGTGAGCAGTTCTTC; CDR3 protein: CASSFSSRGEQFF
J gene: TRBJ2-7; clone size: NA; V gene: TRBV19; D gene: TRBD2; CDR3 length: 16; CDR3 DNA: TGTGCCAGTAGACCCGGGACTAGCGGGGGGGCCCACGAGCAGTACTTC; CDR3 protein: CASRPGTSGGAHEQYF
J gene: TRBJ2-3; clone size: NA; V gene: TRBV9; D gene: NA; CDR3 length: 16; CDR3 DNA: TGTGCCAGCAGCGTTCTACAGGGTACCCCTACAGATACGCAGTATTTT; CDR3 protein: CASSVLQGTPTDTQYF
J gene: TRBJ1-3; clone size: NA; V gene: TRBV10-1; D gene: TRBD1; CDR3 length: 14; CDR3 DNA: TGCGCCAGCAGTGTGGGACAGCTCGGAAACACCATATATTTT; CDR3 protein: CASSVGQLGNTIYF
J gene: TRBJ1-3; clone size: NA; V gene: TRBV7-6; D gene: TRBD1; CDR3 length: 13; CDR3 DNA: TGTGCCAGCAGCCCAGACAGGGGTAACACCATATATTTT; CDR3 protein: CASSPDRGNTIYF
J gene: TRBJ1-1; clone size: NA; V gene: TRBV2; D gene: TRBD1; CDR3 length: 17; CDR3 DNA: TGTGCCAGCAAGCATCTAGACAGGGGGGTGGCGGGCACTGAAGCTTTCTTT; CDR3 protein: CASKHLDRGVAGTEAFF
J gene: TRBJ1-5; clone size: NA; V gene: TRBV2; D gene: NA; CDR3 length: 13; CDR3 DNA: TGTGCCAGCAGTGAAGTAGAGCGCCGGCCCCAGCATTTT; CDR3 protein: CASSEVERRPQHF
J gene: TRBJ1-4; clone size: NA; V gene: TRBV7-2; D gene: NA; CDR3 length: 13; CDR3 DNA: TGTGCCAGCAGCTCCCGGGTTCGTGAAAAACTGTTTTTT; CDR3 protein: CASSSRVREKLFF
J gene: TRBJ2-5; clone size: NA; V gene: TRBV7-8; D gene: TRBD2; CDR3 length: 17; CDR3 DNA: TGTGCCAGCAGCTTAGAAACGAGCGGGGGGGGACAAGAGACCCAGTACTTC; CDR3 protein: CASSLETSGGGQETQYF
J gene: TRBJ1-6; clone size: NA; V gene: TRBV4-3; D gene: NA; CDR3 length: 12; CDR3 DNA: TGCGCCAGCAGCCAAGGTTCCTCACCCCTCCACTTT; CDR3 protein: CASSQGSSPLHF